This passage covers 4 T cell receptor beta chains from one sample sequenced in a study of control samples from healthy donors and cancer patients. Data came from immunoSEQ multiplex PCR; TCRdb stores just in-frame clones and leaves some out. Of roughly 130,000 clones listed, around 93% are singletons. The sample comprised blood. These receptors were obtained from a young man in good health.

The chain uses TRBV27 and TRBJ1-6, with D maybe TRBD1 (5 bases). V was shortened by 2 bases and J by 5 bases, with 16 bases between the two germline ends. The CDR3 length is 17 residues. Germline V gene data show CDR1 as MNHEY and CDR2 as SMNVEV (reference sequence). The CDR3 is CASSLGPGWGDNSPLHF. As DNA, the CDR3 is TGTGCCAGCAGTTTAGGTCCGGGTTGGGGGGATAATTCACCCCTCCACTTT.

The chain has TRBV9 and TRBJ2-6, with TRBD1 matching 9 bases. CDR3 length: 15 amino acids. Germline V gives CDR1 SGDLS, CDR2 YYNGEE. V trimming: 7 bases; J trimming: 4 bases; junction bases outside the gene matches: 6. CDR3 sequence: CASQDRGEGANVLTF. The CDR3 coding sequence is TGTGCCAGCCAGGACAGGGGTGAAGGGGCCAACGTCCTGACTTTC.

The chain recombines TRBV27 with TRBJ1-2; 7 positions agree with TRBD1. V shed 2 bases and J 1 base; nucleotides not matched to a gene: 10. CDR3 length equals 17 residues. Germline CDR1 reads MNHEY; CDR2 reads SMNVEV (reference sequence). The CDR3 loop reads CASSLRQGGAFNYGYTF. The CDR3 DNA is TGTGCCAGCAGTTTACGTCAGGGGGGTGCCTTTAACTATGGCTACACCTTC.

This clone was picked up a small number of times. The chain joins TRBV29-1 to TRBJ1-5; D is perhaps TRBD1 (5 bases). Germline-derived CDR1 and CDR2 are SQVTM and ANQGSEA. The CDR3 has 15 amino acids. The V end lost 4 bases, the J end lost 2 bases, and 15 bases lay between the germline ends. DNA of the CDR3: TGCAGCGTTGTGGTAAGGGGCGATCGCAATCAGCCCCAGCATTTT. It is translated as CSVVVRGDRNQPQHF.